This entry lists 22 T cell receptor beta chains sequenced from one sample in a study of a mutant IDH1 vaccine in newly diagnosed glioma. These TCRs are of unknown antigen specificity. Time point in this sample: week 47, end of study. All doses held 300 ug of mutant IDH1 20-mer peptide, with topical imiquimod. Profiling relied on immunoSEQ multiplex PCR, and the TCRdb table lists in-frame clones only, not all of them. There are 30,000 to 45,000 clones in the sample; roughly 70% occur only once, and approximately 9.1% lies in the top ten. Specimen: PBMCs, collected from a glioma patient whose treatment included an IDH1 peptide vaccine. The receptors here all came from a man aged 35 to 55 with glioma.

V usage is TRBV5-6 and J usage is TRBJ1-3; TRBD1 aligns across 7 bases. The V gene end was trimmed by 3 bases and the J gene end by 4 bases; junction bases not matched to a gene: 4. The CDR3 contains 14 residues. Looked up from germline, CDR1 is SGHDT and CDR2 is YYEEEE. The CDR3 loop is CASSWRGQGNTIYF. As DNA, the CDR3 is TGTGCCAGCAGCTGGAGGGGGCAAGGAAACACCATATATTTT. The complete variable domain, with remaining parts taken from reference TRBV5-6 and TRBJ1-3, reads DAGVTQSPTHLIKTRGQQVTLRCSPKSGHDTVSWYQQALGQGPQFIFQYYEEEERQRGNFPDRFSGHQFPNYSSELNVNALLLGDSALYLCASSWRGQGNTIYFGEGSWLTVV.

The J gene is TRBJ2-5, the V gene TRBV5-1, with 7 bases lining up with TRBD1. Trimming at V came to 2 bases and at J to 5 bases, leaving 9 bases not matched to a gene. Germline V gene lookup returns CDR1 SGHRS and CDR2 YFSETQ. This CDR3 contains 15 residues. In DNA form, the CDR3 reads TGCGCCAGCAGCTTCCCCGGGACAGCCGTCGAGACCCAGTACTTC. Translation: CASSFPGTAVETQYF.

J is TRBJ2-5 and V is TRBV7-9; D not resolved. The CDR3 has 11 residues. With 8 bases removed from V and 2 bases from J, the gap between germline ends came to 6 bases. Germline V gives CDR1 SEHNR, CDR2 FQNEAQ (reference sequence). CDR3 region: CASAEQETQYF. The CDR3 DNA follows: TGTGCCAGCGCAGAGCAAGAGACCCAGTACTTC. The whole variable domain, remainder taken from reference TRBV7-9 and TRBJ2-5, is DTGVSQNPRHKITKRGQNVTFRCDPISEHNRLYWYRQTLGQGPEFLTYFQNEAQLEKSRLLSDRFSAERPKGSFSTLEIQRTEQGDSAMYLCASAEQETQYFGPGTRLLVL.

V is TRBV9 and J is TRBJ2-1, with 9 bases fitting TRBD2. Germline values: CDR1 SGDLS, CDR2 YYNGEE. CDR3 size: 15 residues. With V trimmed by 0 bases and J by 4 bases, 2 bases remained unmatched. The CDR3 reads CASSVVAGDYNEQFF. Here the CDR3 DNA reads TGTGCCAGCAGCGTAGTAGCGGGAGATTACAATGAGCAGTTCTTC.

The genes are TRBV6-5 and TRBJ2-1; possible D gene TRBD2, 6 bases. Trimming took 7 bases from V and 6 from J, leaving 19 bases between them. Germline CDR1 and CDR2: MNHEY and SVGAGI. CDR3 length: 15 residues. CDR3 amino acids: CASTPRPGLTNEQFF. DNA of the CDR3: TGTGCCAGCACCCCCCGTCCGGGACTCACCAATGAGCAGTTCTTC.

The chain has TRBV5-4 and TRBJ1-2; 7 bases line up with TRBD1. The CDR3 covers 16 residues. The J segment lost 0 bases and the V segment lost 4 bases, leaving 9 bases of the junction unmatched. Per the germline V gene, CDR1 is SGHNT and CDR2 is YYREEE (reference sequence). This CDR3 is CASSMGPGTANYGYTF. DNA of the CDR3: TGTGCCAGCAGCATGGGACCCGGGACAGCTAACTATGGCTACACCTTC.

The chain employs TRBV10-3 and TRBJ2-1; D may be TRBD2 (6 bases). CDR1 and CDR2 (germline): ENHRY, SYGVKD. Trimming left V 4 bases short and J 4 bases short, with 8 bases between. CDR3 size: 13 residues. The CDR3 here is CAISGGEYNEQFF. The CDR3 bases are TGTGCCATCAGTGGCGGGGAGTACAATGAGCAGTTCTTC.

The CDR3: CASSSGAEAQYF. The CDR3 DNA is TGTGCCAGCAGCTCGGGCGCTGAGGCCCAGTACTTC. This rearrangement joins TRBV9 to TRBJ2-5; D is unclear. Germline CDR1 and CDR2: SGDLS and YYNGEE. Trimming shortened V by 4 bases and J by 9 bases, and 13 bases separated the two germline ends. The CDR3 covers 12 residues.

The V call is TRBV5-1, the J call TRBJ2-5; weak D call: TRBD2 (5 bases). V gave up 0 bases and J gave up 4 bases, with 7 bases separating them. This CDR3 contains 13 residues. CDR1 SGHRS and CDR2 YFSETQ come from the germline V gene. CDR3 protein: CASSLERGETQYF. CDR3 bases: TGCGCCAGCAGCTTGGAACGGGGAGAGACCCAGTACTTC.

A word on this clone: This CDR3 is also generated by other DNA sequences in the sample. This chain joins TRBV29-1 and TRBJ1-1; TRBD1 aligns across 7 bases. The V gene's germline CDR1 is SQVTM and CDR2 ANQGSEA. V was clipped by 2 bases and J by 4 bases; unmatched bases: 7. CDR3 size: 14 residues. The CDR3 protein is CSVETNRGSTEAFF. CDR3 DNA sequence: TGCAGCGTTGAAACAAACAGGGGATCCACTGAAGCTTTCTTT.

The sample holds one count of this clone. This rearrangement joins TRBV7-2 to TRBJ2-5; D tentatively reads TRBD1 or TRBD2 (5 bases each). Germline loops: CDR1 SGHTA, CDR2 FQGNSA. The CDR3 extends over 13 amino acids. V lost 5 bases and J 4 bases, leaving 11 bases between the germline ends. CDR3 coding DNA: TGTGCCAGCAGCACGGGACCCGTAGAGACCCAGTACTTC. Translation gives CASSTGPVETQYF.

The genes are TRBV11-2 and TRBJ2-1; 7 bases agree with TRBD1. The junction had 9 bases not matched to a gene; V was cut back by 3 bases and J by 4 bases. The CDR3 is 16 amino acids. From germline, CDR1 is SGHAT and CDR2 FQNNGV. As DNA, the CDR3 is TGTGCCAGCAGCTTGGGGTACAGGGGCCGGTACAATGAGCAGTTCTTC. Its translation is CASSLGYRGRYNEQFF.

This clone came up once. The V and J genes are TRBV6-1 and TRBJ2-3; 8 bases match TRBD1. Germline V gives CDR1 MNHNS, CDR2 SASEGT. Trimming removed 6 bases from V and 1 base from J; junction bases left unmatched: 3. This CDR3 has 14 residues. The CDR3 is CASRLQGGTDTQYF. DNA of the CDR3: TGTGCCAGCAGACTACAGGGGGGCACAGATACGCAGTATTTT.

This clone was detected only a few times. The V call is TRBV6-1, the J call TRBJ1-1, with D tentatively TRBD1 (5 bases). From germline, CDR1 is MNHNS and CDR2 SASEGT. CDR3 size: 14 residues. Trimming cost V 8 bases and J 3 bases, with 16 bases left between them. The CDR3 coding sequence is TGTGCCAGCGGGGGGAAACCTTCGTACACTGAAGCTTTCTTT. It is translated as CASGGKPSYTEAFF.

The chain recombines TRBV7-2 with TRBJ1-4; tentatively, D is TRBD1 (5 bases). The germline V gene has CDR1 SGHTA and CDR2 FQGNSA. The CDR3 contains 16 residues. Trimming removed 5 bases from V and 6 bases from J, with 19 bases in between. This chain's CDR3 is CASSPSSDTSYEKLFF. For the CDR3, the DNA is TGTGCCAGCAGCCCCTCGTCGGACACCTCCTATGAAAAACTGTTTTTT.

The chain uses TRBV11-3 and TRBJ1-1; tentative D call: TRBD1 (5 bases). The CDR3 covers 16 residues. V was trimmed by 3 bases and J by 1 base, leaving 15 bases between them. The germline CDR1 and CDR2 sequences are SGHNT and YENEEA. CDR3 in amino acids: CASSLGRWRGNTEAFF. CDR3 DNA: TGTGCCAGCAGCTTGGGCCGGTGGAGGGGGAACACTGAAGCTTTCTTT.

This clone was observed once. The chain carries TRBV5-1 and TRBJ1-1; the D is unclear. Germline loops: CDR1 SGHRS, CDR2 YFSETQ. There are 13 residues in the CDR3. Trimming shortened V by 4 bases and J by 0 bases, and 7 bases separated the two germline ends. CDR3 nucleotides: TGCGCCAGCAGCCCCAACATGAACACTGAAGCTTTCTTT. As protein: CASSPNMNTEAFF.

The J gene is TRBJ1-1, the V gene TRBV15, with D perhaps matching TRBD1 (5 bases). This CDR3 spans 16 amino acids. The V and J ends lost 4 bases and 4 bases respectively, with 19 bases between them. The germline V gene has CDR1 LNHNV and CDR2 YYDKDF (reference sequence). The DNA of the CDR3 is TGTGCCACCAGCAAAGGGGAGAGGGTACTTGCCACTGAAGCTTTCTTT. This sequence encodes CATSKGERVLATEAFF.

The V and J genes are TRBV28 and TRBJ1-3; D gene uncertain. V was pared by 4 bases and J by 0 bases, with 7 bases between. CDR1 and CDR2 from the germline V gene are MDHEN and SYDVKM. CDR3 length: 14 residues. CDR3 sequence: CASSYEHSGNTIYF. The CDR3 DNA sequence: TGTGCCAGCAGTTACGAGCACTCTGGAAACACCATATATTTT. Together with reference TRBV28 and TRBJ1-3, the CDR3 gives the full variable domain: DVKVTQSSRYLVKRTGEKVFLECVQDMDHENMFWYRQDPGLGLRLIYFSYDVKMKEKGDIPEGYSVSREKKERFSLILESASTNQTSMYLCASSYEHSGNTIYFGEGSWLTVV.

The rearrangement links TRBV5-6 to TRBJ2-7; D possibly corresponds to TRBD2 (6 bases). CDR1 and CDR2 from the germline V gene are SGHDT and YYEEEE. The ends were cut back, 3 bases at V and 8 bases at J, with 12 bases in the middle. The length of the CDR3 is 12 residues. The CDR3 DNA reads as TGTGCCAGCAGCTCCCCGGGGGATAAGCAGTACTTC. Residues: CASSSPGDKQYF.

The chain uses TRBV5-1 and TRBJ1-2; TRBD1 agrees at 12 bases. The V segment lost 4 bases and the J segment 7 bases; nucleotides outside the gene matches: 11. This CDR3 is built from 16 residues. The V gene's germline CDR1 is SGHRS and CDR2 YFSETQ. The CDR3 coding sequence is TGCGCCAGCAGCCCACGGACCGGGACAGGGGGCAGTGGCTACACCTTC. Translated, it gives CASSPRTGTGGSGYTF.

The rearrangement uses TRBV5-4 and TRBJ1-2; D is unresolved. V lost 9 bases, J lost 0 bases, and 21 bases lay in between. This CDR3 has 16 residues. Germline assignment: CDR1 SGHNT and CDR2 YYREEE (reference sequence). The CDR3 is CATARNGNTPNYGYTF. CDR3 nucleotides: TGTGCCACAGCAAGGAACGGGAACACACCTAACTATGGCTACACCTTC.